The 31 T cell receptor beta chains reported below all come from one sample, sequenced in a study of post-analysis software for immune sequencing data. Unique molecular identifiers had been added to the TCR beta cDNA libraries. TCRdb fed the PCR reads into MiXCR, producing one record per CDR3 protein. The sample has some 160,000 distinct CDR3 sequences; around 36% are singletons. This material consisted of blood, taken after autologous hematopoietic stem cell transplantation. Receptors originate from a girl aged 10-17 years with multiple sclerosis.

This clonotype has a handful of counts. The chain joins TRBV5-1 to TRBJ2-7; perhaps TRBD2 as D (5 bases). V lost 0 bases and J 4 bases, leaving 14 bases between the germline ends. Germline V gives CDR1 SGHRS, CDR2 YFSETQ. The CDR3 is 15 amino acids. Here the CDR3 DNA reads TGCGCCAGCAGCTTGGAGGGTGGACTTGCATACGAGCAGTACTTC. Amino acid sequence: CASSLEGGLAYEQYF.

This clonotype was observed a handful of times. V and J are TRBV28 and TRBJ2-7; tentatively, D is TRBD2 (6 bases). In germline, CDR1 is MDHEN, CDR2 SYDVKM. V was cut by 5 bases and J by 5 bases, with 16 bases left in between. This CDR3 comprises 14 residues. This chain's CDR3 is CASSEGGNQDEQYF. CDR3 nucleotides: TGTGCCAGCAGTGAGGGCGGGAACCAAGACGAGCAGTACTTC.

This chain joins TRBV20-1 and TRBJ2-5; 7 bases agree with TRBD2. The J call may be in error: the DNA end matches TRBJ2-7 better. Germline CDR1 DFQATT, CDR2 SNEGSKA (reference sequence). CDR3 length equals 14 residues. The DNA of the CDR3 is TGCAGTGCTAGAGAGGCTAGCGGTACCTACGAGCAGTACTTC. The encoded protein is CSAREASGTYEQYF.

V is TRBV6-5 and J is TRBJ1-2, with TRBD1 matching over 11 bases. Germline V gives CDR1 MNHEY, CDR2 SVGAGI. The CDR3 has 14 residues. V shed 4 bases and J 6 bases; nucleotides not matched to a gene: 4. DNA for the CDR3: TGTGCCAGCAGTTTAGGACAGGGGGCCGATGGCTACACCTTC. It codes for CASSLGQGADGYTF.

The chain joins TRBV7-2 to TRBJ2-7, with a possible D match to TRBD2 (6 bases). The length of the CDR3 is 15 residues. V was clipped by 1 base and J by 9 bases, with 19 bases between them. Germline V gene sequence: CDR1 SGHTA, CDR2 FQGNSA. CDR3 bases: TGTGCCAGCAGCTTAGTCGGGACTGACGACGATACGCAGTACTTC. Its translation: CASSLVGTDDDTQYF.

V usage is TRBV13 and J usage is TRBJ2-5; D unresolved. Looked up from germline, CDR1 is PRHDT and CDR2 is FYEKMQ (reference sequence). The CDR3 length is 14 residues. V dropped 3 bases and J dropped 1 base, with 9 bases sitting between them. The CDR3 sequence is CASSFSVTQETQYF. The CDR3 nucleotides read TGTGCCAGCAGCTTCTCCGTAACCCAAGAGACCCAGTACTTC.

This clonotype was found a few times. The V and J genes are TRBV5-1 and TRBJ2-6; TRBD1 is a possible D gene (6 bases). The CDR3 extends over 18 amino acids. Trimming removed 3 bases at V and 1 base at J, with 17 bases between. CDR1 is SGHRS and CDR2 is YFSETQ in the germline V gene. The CDR3 DNA reads TGCGCCAGCAGCTACTCAGGGGATTTAGCTTCTGGGGCCAACGTCCTGACTTTC. It specifies CASSYSGDLASGANVLTF.

V and J are TRBV18 and TRBJ2-7, with 11 bases lining up with TRBD1. Germline lookup yields CDR1 KGHSH and CDR2 LQKENI. The CDR3 contains 15 residues. Unmatched junction bases numbered 8, after V lost 4 bases and J lost 6 bases. The CDR3 DNA reads TGTGCCAGCTCACGGGGACAGGGGGGAATGCGCGAGCAGTACTTC. Its protein product is CASSRGQGGMREQYF. The whole variable domain, remainder taken from reference TRBV18 and TRBJ2-7, is NAGVMQNPRHLVRRRGQEARLRCSPMKGHSHVYWYRQLPEEGLKFMVYLQKENIIDESGMPKERFSAEFPKEGPSILRIQQVVRGDSAAYFCASSRGQGGMREQYFGPGTRLTVT.

This clonotype came up many times. The chain recombines TRBV5-1 with TRBJ2-3; D gene unclear. V dropped 4 bases and J dropped 0 bases, with 9 bases sitting between them. CDR1 SGHRS and CDR2 YFSETQ come from the germline V gene. The CDR3 extends over 14 amino acids. The CDR3 reads CASSVDHSTDTQYF. CDR3 nucleotides: TGCGCCAGCAGCGTGGACCATAGCACAGATACGCAGTATTTT.

This clonotype was counted between two and nine times. The J gene is TRBJ2-3, the V gene TRBV6-1; possible D gene TRBD2, 6 bases. The germline CDR1 and CDR2 sequences are MNHNS and SASEGT. The CDR3 has 17 residues. V was clipped by 5 bases and J by 0 bases, with 18 bases between them. The chain's CDR3 is CASSTSLVAASTDTQYF. DNA of the CDR3: TGTGCCAGCAGTACGTCCCTGGTAGCGGCTAGCACAGATACGCAGTATTTT.

This clonotype was found many times. This chain joins TRBV28 and TRBJ2-7; D possibly matches TRBD1 or TRBD2 (5 bases each). This CDR3 comprises 14 residues. V lost 10 bases and J lost 0, with 16 bases in between. Per the germline V gene, CDR1 is MDHEN and CDR2 is SYDVKM. CDR3 sequence reads: CAISPGGSSYEQYF. CDR3 in DNA: TGTGCCATTAGCCCTGGGGGAAGCTCCTACGAGCAGTACTTC.

The chain joins TRBV27 to TRBJ2-7, with D perhaps TRBD1 (6 bases). The V end lost 10 bases, the J end lost 4 bases, and 26 bases lay between the germline ends. The CDR3 loop spans 16 amino acids. Germline V gene data show CDR1 as MNHEY and CDR2 as SMNVEV (reference sequence). The CDR3: CATPEGEKREAYEQYF. The CDR3 coding sequence is TGTGCCACCCCTGAGGGGGAGAAGAGGGAAGCGTACGAGCAGTACTTC.

This chain uses TRBV12-3 or TRBV12-4 with TRBJ2-7; 7 bases are a match to TRBD2. V lost 5 bases to trimming and J lost 4 bases; unmatched junction nucleotides: 20. This CDR3 spans 18 amino acids. The CDR3 nucleotides read TGTGCCAGCAGTGAAGTCGTGTTGAGTGGGGAGGGCTCGTACGAGCAGTACTTC. As protein: CASSEVVLSGEGSYEQYF.

J is TRBJ2-5 and V is TRBV7-2, with 9 bases lining up with TRBD1. The CDR3 length is 15 residues. Losses at the gene ends were 5 bases for V and 11 bases for J; bases not matched to a gene: 15. Germline V gene data show CDR1 as SGHTA and CDR2 as FQGNSA. The chain's CDR3 is CASSPWTGVTNEQYF. The CDR3 nucleotides are TGTGCCAGCAGCCCGTGGACAGGGGTGACGAATGAGCAGTACTTC.

This chain uses TRBV5-1 with TRBJ2-5; tentative D call: TRBD2 (5 bases). Germline V gene data show CDR1 as SGHRS and CDR2 as YFSETQ. The V gene lost 6 bases and the J gene lost 5 bases, with 14 bases spanning the gap. The CDR3 is 13 residues long. The CDR3 sequence: CASTKLVGETQYF. DNA for the CDR3: TGCGCCAGCACAAAACTAGTGGGGGAGACCCAGTACTTC. Full variable domain (remainder filled in from reference TRBV5-1 and TRBJ2-5): KAGVTQTPRYLIKTRGQQVTLSCSPISGHRSVSWYQQTPGQGLQFLFEYFSETQRNKGNFPGRFSGRQFSNSRSEMNVSTLELGDSALYLCASTKLVGETQYFGPGTRLLVL.

The chain carries TRBV20-1 and TRBJ2-7, with 8 bases lining up with TRBD2. The V segment lost 6 bases and the J segment 3 bases; nucleotides outside the gene matches: 13. Looked up from germline, CDR1 is DFQATT and CDR2 is SNEGSKA (reference sequence). The CDR3 runs 15 residues. The CDR3 region is CSARPGVAGLYEQYF. The CDR3 DNA reads TGCAGTGCCAGACCGGGGGTAGCGGGGCTCTACGAGCAGTACTTC.

This clonotype was seen a few times. The chain combines TRBV20-1 with TRBJ2-3; D perhaps matches TRBD2 (6 bases). V lost 3 bases, J lost 2 bases, and 12 bases lay in between. The CDR3 totals 14 residues. CDR1 and CDR2 from the germline V gene are DFQATT and SNEGSKA (reference sequence). CDR3 protein: CSARGDSLTDTQYF. In DNA, the CDR3 is TGCAGTGCTAGGGGGGACTCCCTCACAGATACGCAGTATTTT.

The chain combines TRBV20-1 with TRBJ2-7; the match to TRBD1 covers 7 bases. Germline trimming cut 3 bases from V and 1 base from J; bases unmatched to any gene: 6. Germline values: CDR1 DFQATT, CDR2 SNEGSKA (reference sequence). The CDR3 covers 14 residues. CDR3 loop: CSASQGVGSYEQYF. CDR3 in DNA: TGCAGTGCTAGTCAGGGGGTGGGGTCCTACGAGCAGTACTTC.

This chain uses TRBV9 with TRBJ2-1; a possible D gene is TRBD2 (6 bases). The CDR3 is 13 amino acids. Trimming removed 0 bases from V and 10 bases from J, with 11 bases in between. CDR1 is SGDLS and CDR2 is YYNGEE in the germline V gene. CDR3 coding DNA: TGTGCCAGCAGCGTAGGTGGCGGGGCCGAGCAGTTCTTC. This sequence encodes CASSVGGGAEQFF.

The chain has TRBV5-1 and TRBJ2-1; possible D gene TRBD2, 5 bases. Germline V gene data show CDR1 as SGHRS and CDR2 as YFSETQ. Trimming removed 2 bases from V and 2 bases from J, with 8 bases in between. The CDR3 loop spans 14 amino acids. CDR3 loop: CASSFTGTYNEQFF. CDR3 nucleotides: TGCGCCAGCAGCTTTACCGGGACCTACAATGAGCAGTTCTTC.

This clonotype was picked up one time. The chain joins TRBV11-2 to TRBJ2-5, with 8 positions matching TRBD1. The DNA end is more similar to TRBJ2-7, so the J call may be wrong. The CDR3 extends over 18 amino acids. Germline values: CDR1 SGHAT, CDR2 FQNNGV. This CDR3 reads CASSSHIGQGKKGYEQYF. The CDR3 DNA sequence: TGTGCCAGCAGCTCGCACATAGGACAGGGAAAAAAGGGGTACGAGCAGTACTTC.

This clonotype came up a few times. The chain joins TRBV10-3 to TRBJ2-3, with D uncertain. Between the trimmed V and J ends, which lost 2 bases and 0 bases, there was a span of 9 bases. The CDR3 has 15 amino acids. Looked up from germline, CDR1 is ENHRY and CDR2 is SYGVKD. CDR3 sequence: CAISEGESSTDTQYF. In DNA form, the CDR3 reads TGTGCCATCAGTGAGGGAGAATCTAGCACAGATACGCAGTATTTT.

This clonotype was recorded a few times. V is TRBV7-6 and J is TRBJ2-1, with 8 bases aligning to TRBD1. Unmatched junction bases numbered 5, after V lost 0 bases and J lost 10 bases. The CDR3 is made up of 14 amino acids. Germline loops: CDR1 SGHVS, CDR2 FNYEAQ. The CDR3 spells CASSLALTGGEQFF. CDR3 sequence (DNA): TGTGCCAGCAGCTTAGCGCTAACAGGGGGGGAGCAGTTCTTC.

This clonotype came up many times. The chain carries TRBV12-3 or TRBV12-4 and TRBJ2-5; weak D call: TRBD2 (5 bases). The V end was cut by 1 base, the J end by 3 bases, with 9 bases between. The CDR3 is 14 amino acids. DNA of the CDR3: TGTGCCAGCAGTTTAGGAGCGGCTAAAGAGACCCAGTACTTC. The encoded protein is CASSLGAAKETQYF.

This clonotype was detected a few times. CDR3 in amino acids: CASRRTGGGEKLFF. The CDR3 DNA is TGTGCCAGCAGACGGACAGGGGGCGGGGAAAAACTGTTTTTT. This sequence joins TRBV6-5 and TRBJ1-4, with 11 bases that match TRBD1. The CDR3 is 14 amino acids. Germline values: CDR1 MNHEY, CDR2 SVGAGI. V was pared by 6 bases and J by 8 bases, with 5 bases of the junction left unmatched.

This clonotype has a handful of counts. The genes are TRBV28 and TRBJ2-5; 7 nucleotides align to TRBD1. With V trimmed by 5 bases and J by 3 bases, 6 bases remained unmatched. CDR1 MDHEN and CDR2 SYDVKM come from the germline V gene. The CDR3 contains 14 residues. The DNA of the CDR3 is TGTGCCAGCAGTACCAGACAGGGAAAAGAGACCCAGTACTTC. Its protein product is CASSTRQGKETQYF.

On this clonotype: A read error may be the cause here, since a much bigger clone is one base away. The J gene is TRBJ2-5, the V gene TRBV7-3; D gene unclear. The CDR3 loop spans 15 amino acids. The ends were cut back, 2 bases at V and 11 bases at J, with 21 bases in the middle. Germline CDR1 is SGHTA and CDR2 is FQGTGA. Here the CDR3 reads CASSLSWTTANEQYF. Written as DNA, the CDR3 is TGTGCCAGCAGCTTATCGTGGACCACGGCCAATGAGCAGTACTTC.

This chain joins TRBV12-3 or TRBV12-4 and TRBJ1-2; 7 bases agree with TRBD1. Trimming took 6 bases from V and 1 from J; bases not matched to a gene: 5. The CDR3 spans 14 residues. CDR3 bases: TGTGCCAGCAGCCGGGACAGAAGTAACTATGGCTACACCTTC. As protein: CASSRDRSNYGYTF.

This clonotype came up a few times. The gene calls are TRBV20-1 and TRBJ2-1; TRBD2 matches 8 bases. Germline values: CDR1 DFQATT, CDR2 SNEGSKA (reference sequence). CDR3 length: 14 amino acids. V lost 1 base, J lost 6 bases, and 5 bases stayed unmatched. CDR3 DNA sequence: TGCAGTGCTAGAGGGCTAGCGGGCAGCAATGAGCAGTTCTTC. Amino acid sequence: CSARGLAGSNEQFF.

The genes are TRBV20-1 and TRBJ2-7, with D possibly TRBD1 on 6 matching bases. V lost 0 bases and J 2 bases, leaving 11 bases between the germline ends. Germline V gives CDR1 DFQATT, CDR2 SNEGSKA (reference sequence). The CDR3 is made up of 14 amino acids. CDR3 loop: CSAREAGDTYEQYF. CDR3 coding DNA: TGCAGTGCTAGAGAAGCAGGGGACACCTACGAGCAGTACTTC.

The J gene is TRBJ2-4, the V gene TRBV28; the match to TRBD2 covers 11 bases. Near its end, the DNA agrees better with TRBJ2-7, so the J call may be wrong. CDR3 length: 15 amino acids. From germline, CDR1 is MDHEN and CDR2 SYDVKM. In DNA, the CDR3 is TGTGCCAGCTGGTCCCTAGCGGGAGGTCATCACGAGCAGTACTTC. This encodes CASWSLAGGHHEQYF.